A single sample gave rise to the 9 T cell receptor beta chains below, sequenced in a study of blood T cell repertoires in COVID-19. Clones were sequenced by immunoSEQ multiplex PCR, and TCRdb holds only the in-frame ones, with some missing. The table shows roughly 130,000 clones, with 82% occurring only once. Sequenced input: peripheral blood. These TCRs come from a woman aged 70 to 79 with acute or convalescent COVID-19.

The rearrangement links TRBV25-1 to TRBJ1-2; 9 bases line up with TRBD1. This CDR3 is 13 amino acids long. The V gene's germline CDR1 is MGHDK and CDR2 SYGVNS. The V and J ends lost 6 bases and 8 bases, in that order; junction bases with no gene match: 7. This chain's CDR3 is CASSTGGAGGYTF. CDR3 sequence (DNA): TGTGCCAGCAGCACAGGGGGCGCTGGGGGCTACACCTTC.

The V call is TRBV18, the J call TRBJ1-2, with D perhaps TRBD1 (5 bases). The CDR3 spans 15 residues. Germline V gene sequence: CDR1 KGHSH, CDR2 LQKENI. V was shortened by 3 bases and J by 4 bases, with 15 bases between the two germline ends. DNA for the CDR3: TGTGCCAGCTCACCCCGTCAGGGTTTGGGCTATGGCTACACCTTC. It yields the protein CASSPRQGLGYGYTF.

This rearrangement joins TRBV21-1 to TRBJ1-2; TRBD1 is taken as the D call from the table, unchecked against the DNA. TRBV21-1 corresponds to a pseudogene. The CDR3 spans 19 residues. CDR3 in amino acids: CASSTKDRRYRPANYGYTF. The CDR3 coding sequence is TGTGCCAGCAGCACTAAAGACAGGAGGTACAGGCCAGCTAACTATGGCTACACCTTC.

This clone appeared a few times. This chain links TRBV9 with TRBJ1-2; no clear D. Trimming removed 4 bases at V and 4 bases at J, with 14 bases between. Germline CDR1 SGDLS, CDR2 YYNGEE. The CDR3 loop spans 14 amino acids. The CDR3 DNA sequence: TGTGCCAGCAGCCTCGACATGGGGAGCTATGGCTACACCTTC. Protein: CASSLDMGSYGYTF. The full variable domain, in which reference TRBV9 and TRBJ1-2 provide the parts outside the CDR3, is DSGVTQTPKHLITATGQRVTLRCSPRSGDLSVYWYQQSLDQGLQFLIQYYNGEERAKGNILERFSAQQFPDLHSELNLSSLELGDSALYFCASSLDMGSYGYTFGSGTRLTVV.

V gene TRBV7-2 combines with J gene TRBJ1-1; TRBD1 aligns across 11 bases. The CDR3 is made up of 14 amino acids. V was pared by 4 bases and J by 11 bases, with 9 bases of the junction left unmatched. Germline V gene lookup returns CDR1 SGHTA and CDR2 FQGNSA. In DNA, the CDR3 is TGTGCCAGCAGCTCCGGGACAGGGGGTTTCGGGGCTTTCTTT. It yields the protein CASSSGTGGFGAFF.

The chain links TRBV5-4 to TRBJ1-1; no firm D call. Germline loops: CDR1 SGHNT, CDR2 YYREEE (reference sequence). Trimming stripped 1 base from V and 7 bases from J, with 11 bases between. The CDR3 has 13 amino acids. The CDR3, as DNA: TGTGCCAGCAGCTTGCAAGGAGGTAATGAAGCTTTCTTT. This codes for CASSLQGGNEAFF.

The chain combines TRBV7-7 with TRBJ2-7; 8 nucleotides align to TRBD1. Per germline, CDR1 SSHAT and CDR2 FNYEAQ (reference sequence). Trimming at V came to 9 bases and at J to 2 bases, leaving 9 bases not matched to a gene. This CDR3 has 14 residues. CDR3 sequence: CASETGENPYEQYV. The CDR3 DNA reads TGTGCCAGTGAGACAGGGGAAAACCCCTACGAGCAGTACGTC.

V gene TRBV2 combines with J gene TRBJ2-4; TRBD1 might be the D (6 bases). This CDR3 is 14 amino acids long. The germline V gene encodes CDR1 SNHLY and CDR2 FYNNEI. The V and J ends lost 6 bases and 4 bases respectively, with 13 bases between them. CDR3 bases: TGTGCCAGCAGCTTGGGGACACTTAAAAACATTCAGTACTTC. Encoded protein: CASSLGTLKNIQYF.

This rearrangement joins TRBV29-1 to TRBJ2-2, with 10 bases identical to TRBD1. V gave up 7 bases and J gave up 6 bases; unmatched junction bases: 8. Germline V CDR1 and CDR2: SQVTM, ANQGSEA. This CDR3 contains 14 residues. As DNA, the CDR3 is TGCAGCGCCGGACCTGGACAGGGGGCCGGGGAGCTGTTTTTT. It translates to CSAGPGQGAGELFF.